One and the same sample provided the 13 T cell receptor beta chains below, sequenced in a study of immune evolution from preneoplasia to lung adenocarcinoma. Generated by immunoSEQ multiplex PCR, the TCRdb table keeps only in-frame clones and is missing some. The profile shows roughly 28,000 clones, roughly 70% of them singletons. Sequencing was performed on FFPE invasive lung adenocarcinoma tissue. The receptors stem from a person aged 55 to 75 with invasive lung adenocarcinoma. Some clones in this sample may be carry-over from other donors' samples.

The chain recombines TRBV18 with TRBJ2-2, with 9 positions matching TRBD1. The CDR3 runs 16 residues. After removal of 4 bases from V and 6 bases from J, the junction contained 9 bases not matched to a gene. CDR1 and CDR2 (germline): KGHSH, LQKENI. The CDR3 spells CASSLSRDRDAGELFF. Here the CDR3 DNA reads TGTGCCAGCTCACTTAGCCGGGACAGGGACGCCGGGGAGCTGTTTTTT.

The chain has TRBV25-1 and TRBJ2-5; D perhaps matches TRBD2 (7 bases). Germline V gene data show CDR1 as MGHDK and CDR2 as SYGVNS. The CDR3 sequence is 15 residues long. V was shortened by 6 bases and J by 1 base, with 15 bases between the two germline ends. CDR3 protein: CASSQGGGPQETQYF. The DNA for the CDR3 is TGTGCCAGCAGCCAAGGGGGGGGACCCCAAGAGACCCAGTACTTC.

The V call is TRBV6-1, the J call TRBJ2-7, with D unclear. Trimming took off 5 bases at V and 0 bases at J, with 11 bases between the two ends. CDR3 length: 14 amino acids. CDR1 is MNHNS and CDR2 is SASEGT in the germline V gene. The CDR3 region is CASSMYRTSYEQYF. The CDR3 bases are TGTGCCAGCAGTATGTACCGTACCTCCTACGAGCAGTACTTC.

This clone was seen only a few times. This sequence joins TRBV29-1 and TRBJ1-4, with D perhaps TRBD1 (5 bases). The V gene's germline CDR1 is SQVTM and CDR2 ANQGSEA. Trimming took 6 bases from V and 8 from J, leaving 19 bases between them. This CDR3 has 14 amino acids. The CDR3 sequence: CSVAGGGFGEKLFF. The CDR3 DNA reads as TGCAGCGTGGCGGGGGGGGGTTTTGGAGAAAAACTGTTTTTT.

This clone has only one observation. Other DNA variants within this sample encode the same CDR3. CDR3 nucleotide sequence: TGTGCCAGCAGCTCGCTAGCGGGGGGGTACAATGAGCAGTTCTTC. This sequence encodes CASSSLAGGYNEQFF. This sequence joins TRBV7-3 and TRBJ2-1; 12 bases are a match to TRBD2. Germline V gene data show CDR1 as SGHTA and CDR2 as FQGTGA. V dropped 4 bases and J dropped 4; count of bases not matched to a gene: 2. The CDR3 spans 15 residues.

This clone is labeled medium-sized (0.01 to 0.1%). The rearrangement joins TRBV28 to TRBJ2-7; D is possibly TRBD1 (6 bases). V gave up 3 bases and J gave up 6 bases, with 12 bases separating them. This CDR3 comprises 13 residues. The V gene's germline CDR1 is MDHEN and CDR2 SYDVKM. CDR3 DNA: TGTGCCAGCAGTTTTATAACAGGGATCGAGCAGTACTTC. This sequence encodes CASSFITGIEQYF.

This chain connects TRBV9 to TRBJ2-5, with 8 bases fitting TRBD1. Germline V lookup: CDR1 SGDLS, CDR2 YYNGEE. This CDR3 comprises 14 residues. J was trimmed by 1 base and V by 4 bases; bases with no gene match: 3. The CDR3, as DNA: TGTGCCAGCAGCCCAGGACAGGGCCAAGAGACCCAGTACTTC. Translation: CASSPGQGQETQYF.

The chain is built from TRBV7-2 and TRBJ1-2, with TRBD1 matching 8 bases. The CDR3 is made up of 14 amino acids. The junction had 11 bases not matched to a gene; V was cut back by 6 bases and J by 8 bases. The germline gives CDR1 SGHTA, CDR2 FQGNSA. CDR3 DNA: TGTGCCAGCAGTAAAACACGGGACAGGTTCGGCTACACCTTC. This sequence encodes CASSKTRDRFGYTF. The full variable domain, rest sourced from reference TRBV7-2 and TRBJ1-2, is GAGVSQSPSNKVTEKGKDVELRCDPISGHTALYWYRQSLGQGLEFLIYFQGNSAPDKSGLPSDRFSAERTGGSVSTLTIQRTQQEDSAVYLCASSKTRDRFGYTFGSGTRLTVV.

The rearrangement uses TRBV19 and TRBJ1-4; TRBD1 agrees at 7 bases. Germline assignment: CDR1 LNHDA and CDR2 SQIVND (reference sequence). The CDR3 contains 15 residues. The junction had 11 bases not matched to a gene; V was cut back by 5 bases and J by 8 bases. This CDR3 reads CASSSDRVLGEKLFF. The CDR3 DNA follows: TGTGCCAGTAGTTCCGACAGGGTACTGGGGGAAAAACTGTTTTTT.

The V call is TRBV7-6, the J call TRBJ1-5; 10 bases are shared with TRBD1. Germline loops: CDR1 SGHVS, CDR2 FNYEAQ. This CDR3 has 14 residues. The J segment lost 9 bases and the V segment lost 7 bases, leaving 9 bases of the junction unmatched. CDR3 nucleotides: TGTGCCAGCATCTCCGGGACAGGGGACGGGCCCCAGCATTTT. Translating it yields CASISGTGDGPQHF.

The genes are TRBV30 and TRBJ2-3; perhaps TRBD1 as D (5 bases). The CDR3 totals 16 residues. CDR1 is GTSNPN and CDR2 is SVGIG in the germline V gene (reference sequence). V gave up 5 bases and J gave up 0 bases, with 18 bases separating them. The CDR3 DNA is TGTGCCTGGGGGCTTGGGGCTGACCGAAGCACAGATACGCAGTATTTT. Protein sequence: CAWGLGADRSTDTQYF.

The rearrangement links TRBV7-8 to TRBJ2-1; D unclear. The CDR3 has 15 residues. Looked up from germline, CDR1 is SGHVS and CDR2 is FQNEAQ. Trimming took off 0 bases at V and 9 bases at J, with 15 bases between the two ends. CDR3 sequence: CASSLALGSVLEQFF. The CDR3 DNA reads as TGTGCCAGCAGCTTAGCCTTGGGGTCGGTCCTTGAGCAGTTCTTC.

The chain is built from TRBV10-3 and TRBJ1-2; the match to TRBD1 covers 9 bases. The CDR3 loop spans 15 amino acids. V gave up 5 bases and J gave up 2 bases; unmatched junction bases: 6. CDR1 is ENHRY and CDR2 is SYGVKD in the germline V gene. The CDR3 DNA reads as TGTGCCATCAGTCCTACAGGGGGCAAGAACTATGGCTACACCTTC. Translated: CAISPTGGKNYGYTF.